This TCR beta chain was identified in a study of blood T cell repertoires in COVID-19. On the study more broadly: Whether acute or convalescent, the COVID-19 samples came from the United States, Italy and Spain.

Worth noting for this clone: This sample also contains other DNA sequences that code for the same CDR3.

The CDR3 extends over 13 amino acids. Per the germline V gene, CDR1 is KGHSH and CDR2 is LQKENI. The ends lost 3 bases at V and 5 bases at J; junction bases unmatched: 3. Measured with immunoSEQ multiplex PCR; TCRdb has only the in-frame clones, and not every one. Seen here are under 400,000 clones, about nine tenths observed once, and the top ten hold approximately 1.6%. Sequencing used peripheral blood. This TCR derives from a woman in her thirties with COVID-19, enrolled during active disease. This chain links TRBV18 with TRBJ2-5, with 7 bases identical to TRBD1. CDR3 amino acids: CASSPGQKETQYF. The CDR3 DNA is TGTGCCAGCTCACCGGGACAGAAGGAGACCCAGTACTTC.